This T cell receptor beta chain is drawn from a study of blood T cell repertoires in COVID-19. Study-level background: T cells, B-cell-depleted T cells, or PBMCs provided the cDNA or gDNA that served as material.

V shed 0 bases, J shed 7 bases, and the junction held 9 bases outside the gene matches. CDR3 length: 18 amino acids. From germline, CDR1 is MNHEY and CDR2 SVGEGT. The authors' processing: Cell counts per sample came from amplifying reference gene primers. Profiled with immunoSEQ multiplex PCR; TCRdb holds only in-frame clones, not every one. That table is the source of V, J and clone size, and D and trimming were worked out from the DNA. The table shows roughly 170,000 clones, with about 86% occurring only once. The specimen sequenced was peripheral blood. This rearrangement joins TRBV6-2 or TRBV6-3 to TRBJ2-2, with 12 bases matching TRBD2. The receptor's source is a woman younger than 30 who had recovered from COVID-19. The CDR3 bases are TGTGCCAGCAGTTACTCGACTAGCGGGGGCTACAAGGTCGGGGAGCTGTTTTTT. Its protein product is CASSYSTSGGYKVGELFF.